This TCR beta chain was profiled in a study of tumor-infiltrating lymphocytes in primary liver carcinoma. Study observations and caveats: Compared with blood, tumor repertoires held significantly more in their top 250 clones.

The V and J ends lost 4 bases and 3 bases respectively, with 13 bases between them. This CDR3 has 14 residues. The germline CDR1 and CDR2 sequences are SQVTM and ANQGSEA. This clonotype was counted at least ten times. Its antigen is as yet unknown. RNA isolated from unsorted whole blood supplied the blood RNA, with germline DNA also extracted. Researchers generated TCR beta cDNA from about 460 ng of total RNA, relying on a constant-region primer. Slightly modified ARM-PCR with three nested multiplex PCR rounds yielded TCR beta libraries. In the first two PCR rounds, TRBV1-TRBV30 forward primers were paired with a C-beta reverse primer, and each round lasted approximately 9 cycles. MiXCR, run by TCRdb on the multiplex PCR reads, gives a single entry per CDR3 protein. Of hundreds of thousands of distinct CDR3 sequences in the sample, 45% to 70% were seen once.

Sequenced input: peripheral blood. This chain joins TRBV29-1 and TRBJ2-1; tentatively, D is TRBD2 (5 bases). The TCR comes from a woman in her thirties with primary liver carcinoma and hepatitis B virus infection. CDR3 nucleotides: TGCAGCGTTGGTGAAGCGGAGTTCTACAATGAGCAGTTCTTC. This translates into CSVGEAEFYNEQFF.